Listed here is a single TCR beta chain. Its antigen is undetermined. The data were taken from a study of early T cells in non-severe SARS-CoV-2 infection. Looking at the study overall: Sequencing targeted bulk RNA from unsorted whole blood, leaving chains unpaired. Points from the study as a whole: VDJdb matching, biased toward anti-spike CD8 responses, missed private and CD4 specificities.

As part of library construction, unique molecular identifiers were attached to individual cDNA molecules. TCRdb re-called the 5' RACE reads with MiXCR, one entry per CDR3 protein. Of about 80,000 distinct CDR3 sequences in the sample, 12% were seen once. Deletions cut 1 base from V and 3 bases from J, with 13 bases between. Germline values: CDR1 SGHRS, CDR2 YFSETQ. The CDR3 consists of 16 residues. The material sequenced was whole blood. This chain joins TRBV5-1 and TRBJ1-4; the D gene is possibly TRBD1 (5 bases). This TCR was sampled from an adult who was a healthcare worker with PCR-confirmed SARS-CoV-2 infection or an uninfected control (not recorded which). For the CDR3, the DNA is TGCGCCAGCAGCTTGCCCACCGGGACTCCTAATGAAAAACTGTTTTTT. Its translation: CASSLPTGTPNEKLFF.